One and the same sample provided the 22 T cell receptor beta chains below, sequenced in a study of blood T cells in healthy people across ages. Together with a sample-barcoded 5' primer, a J-beta primer mix was included in a second PCR lasting roughly 6 to 12 cycles. TCRdb analysed the 5' RACE reads with MiXCR anew, one entry per CDR3 protein. The profile shows under 850,000 distinct CDR3 sequences, around 34% of them singletons. Sequencing used blood. The origin of the receptors is a man between 18 and 35 years old in good health.

This clonotype was seen a handful of times. The chain joins TRBV7-3 to TRBJ2-1, with a possible D match to TRBD1 (5 bases). Germline V gene data show CDR1 as SGHTA and CDR2 as FQGTGA. V was clipped by 3 bases and J by 7 bases, with 10 bases between them. The length of the CDR3 is 13 residues. This CDR3 is CASSFQGENEQFF. The CDR3 coding sequence is TGTGCCAGCAGCTTCCAGGGTGAGAATGAGCAGTTCTTC.

The V and J genes are TRBV4-1 and TRBJ1-3, with 7 bases matching TRBD1. Per the germline V gene, CDR1 is MGHRA and CDR2 is YSYEKL. With V trimmed by 3 bases and J by 0 bases, 5 bases remained unmatched. The CDR3 has 16 amino acids. The CDR3 is CASSHLDRDSGNTIYF. The CDR3 nucleotides read TGCGCCAGCAGCCATCTCGACAGGGACTCTGGAAACACCATATATTTT.

The chain is built from TRBV4-1 and TRBJ2-3, with unresolved D. Germline V CDR1 and CDR2: MGHRA, YSYEKL. The CDR3 is 13 residues long. V was pared by 1 base and J by 4 bases, with 6 bases between. The CDR3 region has the DNA TGCGCCAGCAGCCAAGGCCAGCCAGATACGCAGTATTTT. Protein sequence: CASSQGQPDTQYF.

The V call is TRBV2, the J call TRBJ2-7; D might be TRBD1 (6 bases). This CDR3 is built from 15 residues. Germline assignment: CDR1 SNHLY and CDR2 FYNNEI. V was pared by 4 bases and J by 0 bases, with 13 bases between. CDR3 nucleotide sequence: TGTGCCAGCAGTGCTGGGACATCGAGCTCCTACGAGCAGTACTTC. Amino acid sequence: CASSAGTSSSYEQYF.

This clonotype was counted many times. The chain couples TRBV7-2 to TRBJ2-3, with a possible D match to TRBD1 (6 bases). CDR3 size: 14 residues. Trimming removed 2 bases at V and 4 bases at J, with 10 bases between. From germline, CDR1 is SGHTA and CDR2 FQGNSA. Written as DNA, the CDR3 is TGTGCCAGCAGCTTACGTAGACAGGCAGATACGCAGTATTTT. Its protein product is CASSLRRQADTQYF.

The rearrangement links TRBV20-1 to TRBJ2-1, with TRBD2 identical over 15 bases. Germline assignment: CDR1 DFQATT and CDR2 SNEGSKA (reference sequence). Trimming at V came to 8 bases and at J to 7 bases, leaving 6 bases not matched to a gene. CDR3 length: 14 residues. As DNA, the CDR3 is TGCAGTCCAAGGACTAGCGGGGGGGTTAATGAGCAGTTCTTC. This codes for CSPRTSGGVNEQFF.

The J gene is TRBJ2-1, the V gene TRBV12-3 or TRBV12-4, with 7 bases fitting TRBD1. V trimming: 2 bases; J trimming: 13 bases; junction bases outside the gene matches: 11. The CDR3 is 14 amino acids. CDR3 in amino acids: CASSLWGQQEAQFF. The CDR3 DNA sequence: TGTGCCAGCAGTTTATGGGGACAGCAAGAGGCCCAGTTCTTC.

This clonotype was recorded once. The chain has TRBV10-3 and TRBJ2-5; 9 positions agree with TRBD1. The CDR3 is 15 residues long. CDR1 and CDR2 from the germline V gene are ENHRY and SYGVKD. Trimming at V came to 6 bases and at J to 4 bases, leaving 9 bases not matched to a gene. CDR3 DNA sequence: TGTGCCATCAGAGACCCGGGACAGGGATCAGAGACCCAGTACTTC. Its protein is CAIRDPGQGSETQYF.

As for this clonotype: A much larger clone lies a single base off, so this may be a read error. The gene calls are TRBV12-3 or TRBV12-4 and TRBJ2-7, with D tentatively TRBD2 (6 bases). The CDR3 length is 14 residues. Trimming removed 5 bases from V and 7 bases from J, with 18 bases in between. The CDR3 here is CASSPSTSRNEQYF. The CDR3 DNA reads TGTGCCAGCAGTCCCTCAACTAGCCGGAATGAGCAGTACTTC.

A remark on this clonotype: The junction differs from germline at one of its ends, possibly a read error. This CDR3 is CASSEDGQGHQPRHF. DNA of the CDR3: TGTGCCAGCAGTGAAGATGGGCAGGGCCACCAGCCCCGGCATTTT. The genes are TRBV2 and TRBJ1-5, with a possible D match to TRBD1 (5 bases). The CDR3 covers 15 residues. From germline, CDR1 is SNHLY and CDR2 FYNNEI.

This clonotype was counted many times. The rearrangement links TRBV20-1 to TRBJ1-2; no clear D. Germline V gives CDR1 DFQATT, CDR2 SNEGSKA (reference sequence). The ends were cut back, 1 base at V and 5 bases at J, with 11 bases in the middle. This CDR3 spans 13 amino acids. The CDR3, as DNA: TGCAGTGCTAGAGCCACAGTGGGTTATGGCTACACCTTC. It yields the protein CSARATVGYGYTF.

The chain links TRBV28 to TRBJ2-2, with 7 bases aligning to TRBD1. Germline CDR1 and CDR2: MDHEN and SYDVKM. The CDR3 consists of 15 residues. V lost 11 bases, J lost 4 bases, and 13 bases stayed unmatched. CDR3 in DNA: TGTGCCGCGCAACCGGAACAGGGGACCACCGGGGAGCTGTTTTTT. Residues: CAAQPEQGTTGELFF.

This clonotype was recorded at least ten times. The rearrangement uses TRBV20-1 and TRBJ2-3, with D hard to call. This CDR3 comprises 13 residues. CDR1 DFQATT and CDR2 SNEGSKA come from the germline V gene (reference sequence). The V end lost 3 bases, the J end lost 6 bases, and 13 bases lay between the germline ends. The CDR3 spells CSASGQWIDTQYF. DNA of the CDR3: TGCAGTGCTAGTGGGCAGTGGATCGATACGCAGTATTTT.

V gene TRBV6-6 combines with J gene TRBJ2-1, with TRBD1 matching over 7 bases. Germline loops: CDR1 MNHNY, CDR2 SVGAGI (reference sequence). The V segment lost 6 bases and the J segment 5 bases; nucleotides outside the gene matches: 4. The CDR3 runs to 13 residues. The CDR3, as DNA: TGTGCCAGCAGGACTGACAGGGACAATGAGCAGTTCTTC. It translates to CASRTDRDNEQFF.

This clonotype was counted a few times. The chain links TRBV13 to TRBJ2-3, with 11 bases that match TRBD2. The junction had 2 bases not matched to a gene; V was cut back by 3 bases and J by 0 bases. The CDR3 covers 16 residues. The germline gives CDR1 PRHDT, CDR2 FYEKMQ (reference sequence). The CDR3 DNA sequence: TGTGCCAGCAGCTTCGGACTAGCGGGTAGCACAGATACGCAGTATTTT. Protein: CASSFGLAGSTDTQYF.

The V call is TRBV5-1, the J call TRBJ2-7; 10 bases align to TRBD2. Trimming at V came to 0 bases and at J to 6 bases, leaving 9 bases not matched to a gene. The germline V gene has CDR1 SGHRS and CDR2 YFSETQ. CDR3 size: 16 residues. CDR3 residues: CASSLEASGGSSEQYF. The CDR3 nucleotides read TGCGCCAGCAGCTTGGAGGCTAGCGGGGGATCGAGCGAGCAGTACTTC.

This clonotype was detected only a few times. This chain connects TRBV19 to TRBJ2-3, with D unresolved. Germline V gene sequence: CDR1 LNHDA, CDR2 SQIVND (reference sequence). This CDR3 region has 14 residues. The V and J ends lost 5 bases and 2 bases respectively, with 11 bases between them. Here the CDR3 DNA reads TGTGCCAGTAGTCCCCCCAGAACCACAGATACGCAGTATTTT. Its translation is CASSPPRTTDTQYF.

On this clonotype itself: With a much larger clone just one base away, this may be a read error. The CDR3: CASSSRGRPCPYEQYF. The CDR3, as DNA: TGCGCCAGCAGCTCCCGGGGCAGGCCTTGTCCCTACGAGCAGTACTTC. The chain is built from TRBV4-1 and TRBJ2-7; TRBD1 or TRBD2 may be the D gene (5 bases each). The CDR3 consists of 16 residues. Trimming removed 5 bases from V and 2 bases from J, with 19 bases in between. Germline CDR1 is MGHRA and CDR2 is YSYEKL.

The sample holds a few counts of this clonotype. The chain joins TRBV7-2 to TRBJ2-5; TRBD1 matches 7 bases. Trimming took 4 bases from V and 5 from J; bases not matched to a gene: 4. CDR3 length: 13 residues. In germline, CDR1 is SGHTA, CDR2 FQGNSA. The DNA of the CDR3 is TGTGCCAGCAGCTCTGACAGGGTTGAGACCCAGTACTTC. It encodes CASSSDRVETQYF.

This clonotype was counted at least ten times. The V call is TRBV29-1, the J call TRBJ1-2; TRBD1 matches 7 bases. CDR1 and CDR2 (germline): SQVTM, ANQGSEA. The CDR3 length is 12 residues. Trimming took 6 bases from V and 3 from J; bases not matched to a gene: 4. CDR3: CSVGDRDYGYTF. The CDR3 nucleotides are TGCAGCGTGGGGGACAGAGACTATGGCTACACCTTC.

The chain uses TRBV29-1 and TRBJ1-4, with a weak D call TRBD1 (5 bases). Trimming cost V 0 bases and J 7 bases, with 15 bases left between them. Germline assignment: CDR1 SQVTM and CDR2 ANQGSEA. The CDR3 has 15 residues. The CDR3: CSVEDPFRGREKLFF. DNA for the CDR3: TGCAGCGTTGAAGATCCATTCCGGGGCCGTGAAAAACTGTTTTTT.

This clonotype was seen more than once but under ten times. A much larger clone differs by one base, so this may be a read error. The V call is TRBV7-9, the J call TRBJ2-7; no definite D call. Germline V gene lookup returns CDR1 SEHNR and CDR2 FQNEAQ (reference sequence). This CDR3 region has 12 residues. Trimming cost V 1 base and J 7 bases, with 8 bases left between them. CDR3: CASSLVSNEQYF. The CDR3 DNA is TGTGCCAGCAGCTTAGTTTCGAATGAGCAGTACTTC.